This T cell receptor beta chain derives from a study of blood T cells in healthy people across ages. A second about 6 to 11 cycle PCR used barcoded and J-beta primers. A template-switch adaptor that had 12 random nucleotides put a tag on each cDNA molecule. In TCRdb, the 5' RACE reads were re-called with MiXCR into one record per CDR3 protein. The sample lists roughly 1.7 million distinct CDR3 sequences; approximately 32% were seen once. This CDR3 is 13 amino acids long. Germline V gives CDR1 LGHDT, CDR2 YNNKEL (reference sequence). V was cut by 7 bases and J by 4 bases, with 12 bases left in between. Every sample had a minimum of 6.5 million PBMCs isolated.

This sequence joins TRBV3-1 and TRBJ2-3; TRBD1 is a possible D gene (5 bases). Source material: blood. The receptor's source is a woman in her thirties in good health. The CDR3 DNA follows: TGTGCCAGCACCTTGCTAGGGGCAGATACGCAGTATTTT. This gives the protein CASTLLGADTQYF.